The following is a T cell receptor beta chain sequence with its context. These data are taken from a study of blood T cell repertoires in COVID-19. Study as a whole: Donors in the United States, Italy and Spain gave samples during acute or convalescent COVID-19. The cDNA or gDNA used as material had been derived from T cells, B-cell-depleted T cells, or PBMCs.

The CDR3 totals 14 residues. V was trimmed by 5 bases and J by 6 bases, leaving 16 bases between them. The V gene's germline CDR1 is MNHEY and CDR2 SMNVEV (reference sequence). How the authors handled the data: Amplification of reference gene primers provided the estimated nucleated cell counts. This table comes from immunoSEQ multiplex PCR, and its TCRdb copy is limited to in-frame clones, with some not included. That table supplies the V and J calls and clone size; D and trimming were determined from the DNA. The table shows about 440,000 clones, with 85% to 90% occurring only once. V and J are TRBV27 and TRBJ1-1; no clear D. The material sequenced was peripheral blood. The receptor was isolated from a woman aged 30 to 39 with acute or convalescent COVID-19. CDR3 in amino acids: CASSPRGGGAEAFF. The CDR3, as DNA: TGTGCCAGCAGTCCCCGGGGTGGCGGCGCTGAAGCTTTCTTT.